These 30 T cell receptor beta chains share one sample of origin, sequenced in a study of neoadjuvant nivolumab and ipilimumab in lung cancer. Sequenced by immunoSEQ multiplex PCR; TCRdb stores in-frame clones only, minus some. Among roughly 19,000 clones, 76% were seen once, and the ten largest hold roughly 6.9%. The material sequenced was tumor tissue, taken after neoadjuvant nivolumab, alone or with ipilimumab, at or shortly before surgery. These receptors originate from an adult with non-small cell lung cancer.

V gene TRBV15 combines with J gene TRBJ1-1, with 7 bases aligning to TRBD1. Germline loops: CDR1 LNHNV, CDR2 YYDKDF (reference sequence). CDR3 length: 15 residues. The V and J ends lost 5 bases and 1 base, in that order; junction bases with no gene match: 7. DNA of the CDR3: TGTGCCACCAGCCGGCGGACAGGCAGGAACACTGAAGCTTTCTTT. Translation: CATSRRTGRNTEAFF. Variable domain in full (rest from reference TRBV15 and TRBJ1-1): DAMVIQNPRYQVTQFGKPVTLSCSQTLNHNVMYWYQQKSSQAPKLLFHYYDKDFNNEADTPDNFQSRRPNTSFCFLDIRSPGLGDTAMYLCATSRRTGRNTEAFFGQGTRLTVV.

The rearrangement joins TRBV7-9 to TRBJ1-4, with 7 bases aligning to TRBD1. This CDR3 has 13 residues. Germline CDR1 SEHNR, CDR2 FQNEAQ (reference sequence). V was clipped by 5 bases and J by 7 bases; unmatched bases: 4. The CDR3 spells CASSLGDSEKLFF. CDR3 DNA: TGTGCCAGCAGCCTCGGGGACAGTGAAAAACTGTTTTTT.

This chain links TRBV18 with TRBJ1-5; weak D call: TRBD1 (5 bases). V lost 6 bases and J lost 4, with 19 bases in between. This CDR3 has 16 residues. Germline V gene sequence: CDR1 KGHSH, CDR2 LQKENI. The CDR3 coding sequence is TGTGCCAGCTCCGCCGACAGTGGAGGGGTTAATCAGCCCCAGCATTTT. Its translation is CASSADSGGVNQPQHF. The variable domain in full, completed from reference TRBV18 and TRBJ1-5, reads NAGVMQNPRHLVRRRGQEARLRCSPMKGHSHVYWYRQLPEEGLKFMVYLQKENIIDESGMPKERFSAEFPKEGPSILRIQQVVRGDSAAYFCASSADSGGVNQPQHFGDGTRLSIL.

There are a few counts of this clone. The rearrangement joins TRBV5-1 to TRBJ2-3; D gene ambiguous. Germline V gene sequence: CDR1 SGHRS, CDR2 YFSETQ. V shed 3 bases and J shed 4 bases, with 12 bases lying between them. The CDR3 totals 14 residues. CDR3: CASSSARVADTQYF. CDR3 nucleotide sequence: TGCGCCAGCAGCTCAGCTAGGGTGGCAGATACGCAGTATTTT.

V usage is TRBV2 and J usage is TRBJ2-7; weak D call: TRBD2 (6 bases). The ends were cut back, 4 bases at V and 2 bases at J, with 15 bases in the middle. Germline V gene sequence: CDR1 SNHLY, CDR2 FYNNEI. This CDR3 has 15 amino acids. The CDR3 coding sequence is TGTGCCAGCAGTGTGAGGAGGGGTTGGGCCTACGAGCAGTACTTC. Its protein product is CASSVRRGWAYEQYF.

The CDR3 protein is CASSSSGRWTDTQYF. As DNA, the CDR3 is TGTGCCAGCAGTTCTAGCGGCCGCTGGACAGATACGCAGTATTTT. The chain recombines TRBV6-6 with TRBJ2-3, with 7 bases aligning to TRBD2. Germline V gene lookup returns CDR1 MNHNY and CDR2 SVGAGI (reference sequence). This CDR3 is 15 amino acids long. V lost 4 bases to trimming and J lost 3 bases; unmatched junction nucleotides: 7.

The V call is TRBV19, the J call TRBJ2-1, with 14 bases aligning to TRBD2. V was clipped by 8 bases and J by 9 bases; unmatched bases: 6. CDR3 size: 14 residues. CDR1 and CDR2 from the germline V gene are LNHDA and SQIVND (reference sequence). CDR3 amino acids: CASATSGRAGEQFF. CDR3 bases: TGTGCCAGTGCGACTAGCGGGAGGGCCGGTGAGCAGTTCTTC.

This sequence joins TRBV7-9 and TRBJ1-2; no definite D call. This CDR3 spans 13 amino acids. The germline V gene encodes CDR1 SEHNR and CDR2 FQNEAQ (reference sequence). V was shortened by 1 base and J by 4 bases, with 7 bases between the two germline ends. This CDR3 reads CASSLGPSYGYTF. The CDR3 DNA reads as TGTGCCAGCAGCTTAGGTCCGTCCTATGGCTACACCTTC.

The chain has TRBV6-4 and TRBJ2-3, with 7 bases fitting TRBD1. CDR3 size: 15 residues. Trimming took 4 bases from V and 2 from J; bases not matched to a gene: 6. The germline CDR1 and CDR2 sequences are MRHNA and SNTAGT. The chain's CDR3 is CASSGSTGNTDTQYF. In DNA, the CDR3 is TGTGCCAGCAGTGGCTCGACAGGGAACACAGATACGCAGTATTTT.

The chain has TRBV9 and TRBJ1-2; 8 nucleotides agree with TRBD1. The J segment lost 4 bases and the V segment lost 4 bases, leaving 3 bases of the junction unmatched. CDR3 length: 13 residues. Per germline, CDR1 SGDLS and CDR2 YYNGEE. The CDR3: CASSSGGRYGYTF. DNA of the CDR3: TGTGCCAGCAGCTCAGGGGGCCGCTATGGCTACACCTTC.

This rearrangement joins TRBV5-1 to TRBJ2-1; no firm D call. Trimming removed 0 bases from V and 0 bases from J, with 7 bases in between. CDR3 length: 15 amino acids. Germline lookup yields CDR1 SGHRS and CDR2 YFSETQ. CDR3 coding DNA: TGCGCCAGCAGCTTGGGAGGCAGCTCCTACAATGAGCAGTTCTTC. Encoded protein: CASSLGGSSYNEQFF.

This clone was seen more than once but under ten times. The chain carries TRBV6-1 and TRBJ1-1; D might be TRBD1 (6 bases). Trimming pared 5 bases from V and 0 bases from J, leaving 13 bases between. Germline V gives CDR1 MNHNS, CDR2 SASEGT. This CDR3 has 15 residues. The CDR3 coding sequence is TGTGCCAGCAGTAGGACAGCAAAGATGAACACTGAAGCTTTCTTT. Protein sequence: CASSRTAKMNTEAFF.

The V and J genes are TRBV11-1 and TRBJ2-1, with 7 nucleotides matching TRBD1. Trimming took 4 bases from V and 4 from J; bases not matched to a gene: 10. CDR1 and CDR2 from the germline V gene are SGHAT and FQDESV (reference sequence). This CDR3 spans 16 amino acids. The CDR3 DNA follows: TGTGCCAGCAGCTCCGCCCCGGGACAGAAATACAATGAGCAGTTCTTC. It specifies CASSSAPGQKYNEQFF.

The J gene is TRBJ2-1, the V gene TRBV25-1; D unclear. CDR3 length equals 15 residues. Trimming stripped 4 bases from V and 0 bases from J, with 10 bases between. The germline V gene encodes CDR1 MGHDK and CDR2 SYGVNS. CDR3 sequence: CASSGAVRSYNEQFF. In DNA form, the CDR3 reads TGTGCCAGCAGTGGGGCGGTACGCTCCTACAATGAGCAGTTCTTC. The variable domain in full, completed from reference TRBV25-1 and TRBJ2-1, reads EADIYQTPRYLVIGTGKKITLECSQTMGHDKMYWYQQDPGMELHLIHYSYGVNSTEKGDLSSESTVSRIRTEHFPLTLESARPSHTSQYLCASSGAVRSYNEQFFGPGTRLTVL.

The gene calls are TRBV6-1 and TRBJ2-3; D unresolved. This CDR3 comprises 12 residues. Trimming shortened V by 6 bases and J by 5 bases, and 9 bases separated the two germline ends. Germline CDR1 and CDR2: MNHNS and SASEGT. CDR3: CASSPMGDTQYF. For the CDR3, the DNA is TGTGCCAGCAGCCCCATGGGAGATACGCAGTATTTT.

This chain uses TRBV5-1 with TRBJ2-1; 13 bases are a match to TRBD2. Germline assignment: CDR1 SGHRS and CDR2 YFSETQ. Trimming at V came to 4 bases and at J to 8 bases, leaving 9 bases not matched to a gene. The CDR3 contains 16 residues. CDR3 region: CASSRTGTSGMYEQFF. The CDR3 nucleotides read TGCGCCAGCAGCCGGACCGGGACTAGCGGGATGTATGAGCAGTTCTTC.

The chain has TRBV30 and TRBJ1-5; D possibly corresponds to TRBD1 (6 bases). V was shortened by 0 bases and J by 4 bases, with 7 bases between the two germline ends. CDR1 is GTSNPN and CDR2 is SVGIG in the germline V gene (reference sequence). The CDR3 is 13 residues long. CDR3 DNA sequence: TGTGCCTGGAGTGTACAGGGTAATCAGCCCCAGCATTTT. Translation gives CAWSVQGNQPQHF.

The rearrangement uses TRBV2 and TRBJ1-5; TRBD1 might be the D (6 bases). Trimming took 7 bases from V and 6 from J, leaving 13 bases between them. CDR1 and CDR2 from the germline V gene are SNHLY and FYNNEI. The CDR3 spans 13 residues. CDR3 loop: CASKGTSIQPQHF. CDR3 DNA: TGTGCCAGCAAAGGGACAAGTATTCAGCCCCAGCATTTT.

The chain couples TRBV7-3 to TRBJ2-1; no reliable D call. The CDR3 length is 17 residues. Trimming took off 3 bases at V and 1 base at J, with 16 bases between the two ends. Germline V gene lookup returns CDR1 SGHTA and CDR2 FQGTGA. CDR3 sequence: CASSFSPRKGSYNEQFF. The DNA for the CDR3 is TGTGCCAGCAGCTTTTCCCCGAGGAAGGGTTCCTACAATGAGCAGTTCTTC.

The chain combines TRBV19 with TRBJ1-1, with a tentative D call TRBD1 (5 bases). Per the germline V gene, CDR1 is LNHDA and CDR2 is SQIVND (reference sequence). CDR3 length: 13 amino acids. Trimming cost V 5 bases and J 1 base, with 8 bases left between them. CDR3 region: CASSPGWNTEAFF. CDR3 nucleotides: TGTGCCAGTAGTCCAGGGTGGAACACTGAAGCTTTCTTT.

Details on this clone: At one of its ends the junction is not consistent with the germline gene, which may arise from a read error. The genes are TRBV30 and TRBJ1-1; the D is unclear. Per the germline V gene, CDR1 is GTSNPN and CDR2 is SVGIG (reference sequence). This CDR3 is built from 13 residues. CDR3 residues: CAWSMVGTTGAFF. CDR3 in DNA: TGTGCCTGGAGTATGGTCGGAACAACCGGTGCCTTTTTT.

J is TRBJ1-1 and V is TRBV28; D uncertain. V was trimmed by 8 bases and J by 2 bases, leaving 6 bases between them. There are 11 residues in the CDR3. Germline V gene lookup returns CDR1 MDHEN and CDR2 SYDVKM. The CDR3 protein is CASFGNTEAFF. In nucleotides, the CDR3 is TGTGCCAGCTTCGGTAACACTGAAGCTTTCTTT.

The chain combines TRBV5-4 with TRBJ2-7; D is tentatively TRBD1 or TRBD2 (5 bases each). Between the trimmed V and J ends, which lost 4 bases and 3 bases, there was a span of 14 bases. The CDR3 runs to 14 residues. In germline, CDR1 is SGHNT, CDR2 YYREEE (reference sequence). CDR3 amino acids: CASSRDGSVYEQYF. CDR3 bases: TGTGCCAGCAGCAGGGACGGCTCTGTCTACGAGCAGTACTTC.

CDR3 loop: CASSLEGVSYEQYF. CDR3 bases: TGTGCCAGCAGCTTGGAAGGGGTCTCCTACGAGCAGTACTTC. The chain combines TRBV5-5 with TRBJ2-7; tentatively, D is TRBD1 (5 bases). In germline, CDR1 is SGHKS, CDR2 YYEKEE (reference sequence). V was cut by 0 bases and J by 0 bases, with 7 bases left in between. The CDR3 is 14 amino acids.

This chain connects TRBV9 to TRBJ2-1; 7 bases fit TRBD1. The CDR3 length is 16 residues. Germline CDR1 reads SGDLS; CDR2 reads YYNGEE. V shed 0 bases, J shed 5 bases, and the junction held 8 bases outside the gene matches. Here the CDR3 DNA reads TGTGCCAGCAGCGTAGCACTAGGGACAGTTGACAATGAGCAGTTCTTC. As protein: CASSVALGTVDNEQFF.

The genes are TRBV5-1 and TRBJ2-3; 8 nucleotides align to TRBD2. CDR3 length: 14 residues. V gave up 4 bases and J gave up 5 bases; unmatched junction bases: 6. CDR1 and CDR2 from the germline V gene are SGHRS and YFSETQ. CDR3 loop: CASSPRSGGDTQYF. CDR3 nucleotide sequence: TGCGCCAGCAGCCCTAGAAGCGGGGGAGATACGCAGTATTTT.

This clone was seen a single time. The rearrangement links TRBV6-6 to TRBJ1-4; D perhaps matches TRBD1 (5 bases). There are 11 residues in the CDR3. The germline gives CDR1 MNHNY, CDR2 SVGAGI (reference sequence). V was shortened by 8 bases and J by 7 bases, with 8 bases between the two germline ends. The CDR3 protein is CASGTLEKLFF. The CDR3 DNA follows: TGTGCCAGCGGGACGCTTGAAAAACTGTTTTTT.

Comments on this clone: Germline and junction disagree at one end, which may indicate a read error. V and J are TRBV28 and TRBJ2-7; possibly TRBD2 for D (5 bases). CDR1 is MDHEN, CDR2 SYDVKM, per germline. The CDR3 loop spans 12 amino acids. DNA of the CDR3: TGTGCCAGCAGTCCGACCTCTGGGGAGCAGTATTTC. This codes for CASSPTSGEQYF. The whole variable domain, remainder taken from reference TRBV28 and TRBJ2-7, is DVKVTQSSRYLVKRTGEKVFLECVQDMDHENMFWYRQDPGLGLRLIYFSYDVKMKEKGDIPEGYSVSREKKERFSLILESASTNQTSMYLCASSPTSGEQYFGPGTRLTVT.

The chain has TRBV5-1 and TRBJ2-7; a possible D gene is TRBD1 (5 bases). Germline V gives CDR1 SGHRS, CDR2 YFSETQ. The V end was cut by 0 bases, the J end by 6 bases, with 16 bases between. CDR3 size: 15 residues. The CDR3 protein is CASSLDAGRSGEQYF. The CDR3, as DNA: TGCGCCAGCAGCTTGGACGCAGGGCGGTCGGGCGAGCAGTACTTC.

The rearrangement joins TRBV5-1 to TRBJ2-3; 14 bases map to TRBD2. Unmatched junction bases numbered 7, after V lost 0 bases and J lost 4 bases. Germline lookup yields CDR1 SGHRS and CDR2 YFSETQ. This CDR3 is 18 amino acids long. CDR3 sequence (DNA): TGCGCCAGCAGCTTGGCCGTGGGACTAGCGGGAGCGGCAGATACGCAGTATTTT. This encodes CASSLAVGLAGAADTQYF.